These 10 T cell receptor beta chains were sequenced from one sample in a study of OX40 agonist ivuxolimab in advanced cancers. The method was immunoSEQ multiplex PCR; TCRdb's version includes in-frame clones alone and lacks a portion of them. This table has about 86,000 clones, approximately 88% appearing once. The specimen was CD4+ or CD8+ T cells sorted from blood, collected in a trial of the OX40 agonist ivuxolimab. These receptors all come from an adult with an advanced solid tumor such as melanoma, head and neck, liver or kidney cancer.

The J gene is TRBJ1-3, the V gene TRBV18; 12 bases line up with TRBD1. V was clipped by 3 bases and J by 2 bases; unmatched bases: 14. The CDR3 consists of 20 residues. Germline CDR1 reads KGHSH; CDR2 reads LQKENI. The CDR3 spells CASSPRPNPGQGATGNTIYF. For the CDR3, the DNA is TGTGCCAGCTCACCCCGACCGAACCCGGGACAGGGGGCTACTGGAAACACCATATATTTT.

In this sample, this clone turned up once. The CDR3 sequence: CASSSDSRGEQFF. As DNA, the CDR3 is TGTGCCAGCAGCTCGGACTCCAGGGGTGAGCAGTTCTTC. This chain uses TRBV7-2 with TRBJ2-1; possibly TRBD1 for D (6 bases). V gave up 4 bases and J gave up 9 bases, with 13 bases separating them. The germline V gene encodes CDR1 SGHTA and CDR2 FQGNSA. The CDR3 is 13 residues long.

CDR3 nucleotides: TGTGCCAGCAAGAGGTTGAATGAAAAACTGTTTTTT. Translated: CASKRLNEKLFF. The gene calls are TRBV6-1 and TRBJ1-4; D gene unclear. Per the germline V gene, CDR1 is MNHNS and CDR2 is SASEGT. The germline V and J ends were trimmed by 7 bases and 5 bases, with 8 bases remaining between them. This CDR3 spans 12 amino acids.

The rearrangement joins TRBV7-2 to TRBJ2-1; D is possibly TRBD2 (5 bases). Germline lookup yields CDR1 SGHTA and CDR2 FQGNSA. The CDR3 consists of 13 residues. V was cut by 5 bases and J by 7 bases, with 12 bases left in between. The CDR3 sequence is CASSLWTDNEQFF. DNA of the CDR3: TGTGCCAGCAGCCTTTGGACTGATAATGAGCAGTTCTTC.

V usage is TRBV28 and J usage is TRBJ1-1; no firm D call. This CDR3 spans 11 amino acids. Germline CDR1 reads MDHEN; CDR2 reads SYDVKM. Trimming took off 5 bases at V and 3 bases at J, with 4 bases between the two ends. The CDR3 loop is CASSQYTEAFF. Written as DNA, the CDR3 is TGTGCCAGCAGTCAATACACTGAAGCTTTCTTT.

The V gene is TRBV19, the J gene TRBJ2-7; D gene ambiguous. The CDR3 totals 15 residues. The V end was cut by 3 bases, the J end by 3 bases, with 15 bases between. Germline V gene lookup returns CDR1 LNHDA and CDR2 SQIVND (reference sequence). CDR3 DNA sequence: TGTGCCAGTAGTATCCGGTCGGCAGCCTACTACGAGCAGTACTTC. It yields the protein CASSIRSAAYYEQYF.

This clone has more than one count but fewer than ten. The CDR3 here is CASSYLRAAPEKLFF. CDR3 coding DNA: TGTGCCAGCAGTTACCTAAGGGCAGCCCCTGAAAAACTGTTTTTT. The gene calls are TRBV27 and TRBJ1-4; D call uncertain. This CDR3 is built from 15 residues. The V gene lost 4 bases and the J gene lost 7 bases, with 16 bases spanning the gap. The germline gives CDR1 MNHEY, CDR2 SMNVEV (reference sequence).

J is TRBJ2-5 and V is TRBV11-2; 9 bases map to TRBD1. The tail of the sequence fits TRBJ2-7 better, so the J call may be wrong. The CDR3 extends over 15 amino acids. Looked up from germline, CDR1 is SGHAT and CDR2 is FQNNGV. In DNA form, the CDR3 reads TGTGCCAGCAGCCGGCAGGGACAGGGAAGCTACGAGCAGTACTTC. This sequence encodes CASSRQGQGSYEQYF.

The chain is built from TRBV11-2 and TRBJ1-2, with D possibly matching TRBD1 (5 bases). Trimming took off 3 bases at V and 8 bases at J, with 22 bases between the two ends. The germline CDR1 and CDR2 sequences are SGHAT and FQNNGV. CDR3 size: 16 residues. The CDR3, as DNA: TGTGCCAGCAGCTTTAGCTCAGGGATCAGTCTAGGGGGCTACACCTTC. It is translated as CASSFSSGISLGGYTF.

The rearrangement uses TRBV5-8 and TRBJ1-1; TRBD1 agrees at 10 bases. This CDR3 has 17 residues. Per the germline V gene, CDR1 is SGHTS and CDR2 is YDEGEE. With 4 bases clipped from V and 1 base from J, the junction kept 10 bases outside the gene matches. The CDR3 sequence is CASSTIMTGGENTEAFF. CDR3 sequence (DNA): TGTGCCAGCAGCACTATCATGACAGGGGGCGAGAACACTGAAGCTTTCTTT.